The 23 T cell receptor beta chains below come from one sample, sequenced in a study of T-cell reconstitution after alpha-beta-depleted transplantation in children. As it was prepared, the TCRbeta library received unique molecular identifiers. TCRdb reprocessed the PCR reads with MiXCR, giving one entry per CDR3 protein. The top ten hold roughly 29% of the sample, which has around 420,000 distinct CDR3 sequences, about a sixth seen once. The source material was PBMCs, mostly from graft donor cells, sampled 360 days after TCRalphabeta/CD19-depleted stem cell transplant. The receptors stem from a boy under two years old who had a stem cell transplant for Wiskott-Aldrich syndrome, so the T cells may come from the graft donor.

The V gene is TRBV7-9, the J gene TRBJ2-7; 10 nucleotides match TRBD1. CDR3 length equals 14 residues. V gave up 1 base and J gave up 6 bases; unmatched junction bases: 3. The germline V gene has CDR1 SEHNR and CDR2 FQNEAQ (reference sequence). CDR3 bases: TGTGCCAGCAGCTTAGGACAGGGGGCGGCCGAGCAGTACTTC. It specifies CASSLGQGAAEQYF.

The chain joins TRBV7-9 to TRBJ2-4; 11 bases fit TRBD1. V shed 4 bases and J 5 bases; nucleotides not matched to a gene: 7. Germline V gene lookup returns CDR1 SEHNR and CDR2 FQNEAQ (reference sequence). This CDR3 is 16 amino acids long. The CDR3 spells CASSWGTGGVQNIQYF. The CDR3, as DNA: TGTGCCAGCAGCTGGGGGACAGGGGGAGTCCAAAACATTCAGTACTTC.

This clonotype occurred a few times. The gene calls are TRBV18 and TRBJ2-2; weak D call: TRBD1 (6 bases). V lost 4 bases, J lost 4 bases, and 10 bases lay in between. The CDR3 has 14 residues. CDR1 and CDR2 (germline): KGHSH, LQKENI. Here the CDR3 DNA reads TGTGCCAGCTCACGTATGGACAGCACCGGGGAGCTGTTTTTT. Protein: CASSRMDSTGELFF.

The V and J genes are TRBV6-2 or TRBV6-3 and TRBJ1-1; possible D gene TRBD1, 5 bases. The CDR3 runs to 15 residues. Germline assignment: CDR1 MNHEY and CDR2 SVGEGT. Trimming removed 3 bases from V and 1 base from J, with 12 bases in between. The CDR3 region is CASSYVSGRNTEAFF. The CDR3 region has the DNA TGTGCCAGCAGTTATGTATCAGGGCGGAACACTGAAGCTTTCTTT.

This clonotype was counted a few times. V usage is TRBV11-2 and J usage is TRBJ2-4; D is possibly TRBD1 (5 bases). The length of the CDR3 is 16 residues. V lost 2 bases and J 4 bases, leaving 15 bases between the germline ends. Per germline, CDR1 SGHAT and CDR2 FQNNGV. The CDR3 sequence: CASSLSWQGRKNIQYF. DNA for the CDR3: TGTGCCAGCAGCTTATCTTGGCAGGGAAGAAAAAACATTCAGTACTTC. The full variable domain, with the rest looked up from reference TRBV11-2 and TRBJ2-4, is EAGVAQSPRYKIIEKRQSVAFWCNPISGHATLYWYQQILGQGPKLLIQFQNNGVVDDSQLPKDRFSAERLKGVDSTLKIQPAKLEDSAVYLCASSLSWQGRKNIQYFGAGTRLSVL.

This clonotype was counted a few times. The rearrangement joins TRBV7-9 to TRBJ2-6, with a tentative D call TRBD2 (6 bases). The ends were cut back, 9 bases at V and 0 bases at J, with 18 bases in the middle. Germline V gene lookup returns CDR1 SEHNR and CDR2 FQNEAQ (reference sequence). The CDR3 covers 17 residues. CDR3 in amino acids: CASPGDFTYSGANVLTF. In DNA, the CDR3 is TGTGCCAGTCCCGGGGACTTTACTTACTCTGGGGCCAACGTCCTGACTTTC.

The chain combines TRBV7-9 with TRBJ1-1, with TRBD1 matching over 9 bases. Germline V CDR1 and CDR2: SEHNR, FQNEAQ (reference sequence). Trimming removed 0 bases from V and 8 bases from J; junction bases left unmatched: 1. The CDR3 contains 13 residues. The CDR3 sequence: CASSLAGTGEAFF. The CDR3 coding sequence is TGTGCCAGCAGCTTAGCCGGGACAGGGGAAGCTTTCTTT.

This chain connects TRBV12-3 or TRBV12-4 to TRBJ2-2; D is possibly TRBD1 (6 bases). This CDR3 spans 14 amino acids. V was pared by 6 bases and J by 4 bases, with 12 bases between. CDR3 sequence reads: CASRWTASTGELFF. The DNA of the CDR3 is TGTGCCAGCAGGTGGACAGCTTCCACCGGGGAGCTGTTTTTT.

This clonotype turned up a few times. The gene calls are TRBV12-3 or TRBV12-4 and TRBJ2-7; 12 bases are a match to TRBD2. CDR3 size: 18 residues. With 3 bases clipped from V and 3 bases from J, the junction kept 12 bases outside the gene matches. This CDR3 is CASSFRTSGILRNYEQYF. CDR3 nucleotides: TGTGCCAGCAGTTTCCGGACTAGCGGGATCCTAAGGAACTACGAGCAGTACTTC.

The sample holds a few counts of this clonotype. The rearrangement links TRBV24-1 to TRBJ2-1, with D unresolved. CDR1 is KGHDR, CDR2 SFDVKD, per germline. Trimming took 0 bases from V and 1 from J, leaving 6 bases between them. CDR3 size: 15 residues. The CDR3 DNA reads as TGTGCCACCAGTGATTTGAGGGTATCCTACAATGAGCAGTTCTTC. Residues: CATSDLRVSYNEQFF.

This chain uses TRBV19 with TRBJ2-2; a possible D gene is TRBD2 (6 bases). Deletions cut 7 bases from V and 2 bases from J, with 11 bases between. The CDR3 has 14 residues. Germline lookup yields CDR1 LNHDA and CDR2 SQIVND (reference sequence). The DNA of the CDR3 is TGTGCCAGTAACCCCGGGGGTAACACCGGGGAGCTGTTTTTT. This sequence encodes CASNPGGNTGELFF.

This chain joins TRBV5-5 and TRBJ2-5; D might be TRBD1 (5 bases). Germline values: CDR1 SGHKS, CDR2 YYEKEE (reference sequence). V gave up 4 bases and J gave up 1 base, with 11 bases separating them. There are 14 residues in the CDR3. The DNA for the CDR3 is TGTGCCAGCAGCCCCCTAGGGGTCCAAGAGACCCAGTACTTC. This codes for CASSPLGVQETQYF. The full variable domain, with the rest looked up from reference TRBV5-5 and TRBJ2-5, is DAGVTQSPTHLIKTRGQQVTLRCSPISGHKSVSWYQQVLGQGPQFIFQYYEKEERGRGNFPDRFSARQFPNYSSELNVNALLLGDSALYLCASSPLGVQETQYFGPGTRLLVL.

In this sample, this clonotype turned up many times. The J gene is TRBJ2-1, the V gene TRBV6-1, with 12 bases matching TRBD2. Germline trimming cut 4 bases from V and 2 bases from J; bases unmatched to any gene: 3. This CDR3 is 16 amino acids long. The germline V gene has CDR1 MNHNS and CDR2 SASEGT. The CDR3 is CASSALAGGAYNEQFF. The CDR3 DNA sequence: TGTGCCAGCAGTGCCCTAGCGGGAGGGGCCTACAATGAGCAGTTCTTC.

The chain employs TRBV4-2 and TRBJ2-1, with D unclear. The CDR3 sequence is 15 residues long. Trimming stripped 1 base from V and 1 base from J, with 8 bases between. Germline lookup yields CDR1 LGHNA and CDR2 YNFKEQ. CDR3 sequence (DNA): TGTGCCAGCAGCCAAGCTTCTGGTTCCTACAATGAGCAGTTCTTC. Protein product: CASSQASGSYNEQFF.

This clonotype appeared many times. The V and J genes are TRBV7-8 and TRBJ1-2; D uncertain. There are 14 residues in the CDR3. Trimming shortened V by 0 bases and J by 0 bases, and 5 bases separated the two germline ends. From germline, CDR1 is SGHVS and CDR2 FQNEAQ. The CDR3 DNA sequence: TGTGCCAGCAGCTTAGCAGGGTCTAACTATGGCTACACCTTC. Its protein product is CASSLAGSNYGYTF.

The V call is TRBV20-1, the J call TRBJ2-5; 8 nucleotides agree with TRBD1. This CDR3 has 12 residues. In germline, CDR1 is DFQATT, CDR2 SNEGSKA (reference sequence). V lost 4 bases and J lost 6; bases outside the gene matches: 4. This CDR3 is CSATTGVKTQYF. The CDR3 DNA follows: TGCAGTGCTACGACAGGGGTGAAGACCCAGTACTTC.

V gene TRBV7-2 combines with J gene TRBJ2-1, with D hard to call. V lost 5 bases to trimming and J lost 4 bases, with 12 bases between them. The germline V gene encodes CDR1 SGHTA and CDR2 FQGNSA. The CDR3 runs to 14 residues. The CDR3 bases are TGTGCCAGCAGCCGCCAGCCGGGTTACAATGAGCAGTTCTTC. It translates to CASSRQPGYNEQFF.

This clonotype appeared a few times. The V gene is TRBV20-1, the J gene TRBJ2-5, with 8 nucleotides matching TRBD1. V dropped 0 bases and J dropped 0; count of bases not matched to a gene: 15. Germline CDR1 DFQATT, CDR2 SNEGSKA (reference sequence). CDR3 size: 19 residues. The CDR3 DNA reads TGCAGTGCTAGAGACCTATCTTTCGGGACAGGACTATACCAAGAGACCCAGTACTTC. This gives the protein CSARDLSFGTGLYQETQYF.

This clonotype came up a few times. The chain carries TRBV10-3 and TRBJ2-7; 9 bases fit TRBD1. The CDR3 consists of 15 residues. V gave up 1 base and J gave up 6 bases; unmatched junction bases: 7. The germline V gene encodes CDR1 ENHRY and CDR2 SYGVKD. CDR3 residues: CAISELGQGLVEQYF. CDR3 in DNA: TGTGCCATCAGTGAGTTAGGACAGGGGCTTGTCGAGCAGTACTTC.

In its sample, this clonotype was seen once. The genes are TRBV7-9 and TRBJ2-5; no reliable D call. The CDR3 is made up of 12 amino acids. Per the germline V gene, CDR1 is SEHNR and CDR2 is FQNEAQ (reference sequence). V was pared by 4 bases and J by 0 bases, with 3 bases between. This CDR3 reads CASSSDQETQYF. CDR3 DNA sequence: TGTGCCAGCAGCTCGGACCAAGAGACCCAGTACTTC.

The V gene is TRBV7-9, the J gene TRBJ2-1; 9 bases line up with TRBD2. CDR1 SEHNR and CDR2 FQNEAQ come from the germline V gene (reference sequence). The CDR3 has 13 amino acids. The trim removed 3 bases at V and 13 bases at J, leaving 7 bases unmatched. CDR3 in amino acids: CASSFVAGVVQFF. The CDR3 DNA follows: TGTGCCAGCAGCTTTGTAGCGGGAGTAGTCCAGTTCTTC.

The V call is TRBV4-1, the J call TRBJ1-5; D ambiguous. The CDR3 runs 16 residues. CDR1 is MGHRA and CDR2 is YSYEKL in the germline V gene. The V gene lost 0 bases and the J gene lost 8 bases, with 17 bases spanning the gap. In nucleotides, the CDR3 is TGCGCCAGCAGCCAAGAAGGTCTCTTATCAGCGGAGCCCCAGCATTTT. It yields the protein CASSQEGLLSAEPQHF.

Relative to its sample, this clonotype is medium-sized. The chain recombines TRBV7-2 with TRBJ1-1; D remains unclear. V was cut by 5 bases and J by 2 bases, with 9 bases left in between. This CDR3 contains 13 residues. Germline lookup yields CDR1 SGHTA and CDR2 FQGNSA. The CDR3 here is CASSRALNTEAFF. The CDR3 nucleotides are TGTGCCAGCAGCAGGGCATTAAACACTGAAGCTTTCTTT.